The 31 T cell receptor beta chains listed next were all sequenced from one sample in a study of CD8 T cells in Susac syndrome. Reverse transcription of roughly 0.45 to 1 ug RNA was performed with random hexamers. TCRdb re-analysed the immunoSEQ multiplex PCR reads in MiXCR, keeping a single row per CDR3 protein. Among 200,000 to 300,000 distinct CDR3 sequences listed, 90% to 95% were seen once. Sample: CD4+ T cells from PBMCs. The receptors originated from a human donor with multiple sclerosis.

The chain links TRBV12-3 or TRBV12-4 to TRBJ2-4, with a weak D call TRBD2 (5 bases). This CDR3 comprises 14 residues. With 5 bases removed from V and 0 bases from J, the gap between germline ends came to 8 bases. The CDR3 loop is CASSAGGAKNIQYF. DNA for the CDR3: TGTGCCAGCAGTGCAGGAGGAGCCAAAAACATTCAGTACTTC.

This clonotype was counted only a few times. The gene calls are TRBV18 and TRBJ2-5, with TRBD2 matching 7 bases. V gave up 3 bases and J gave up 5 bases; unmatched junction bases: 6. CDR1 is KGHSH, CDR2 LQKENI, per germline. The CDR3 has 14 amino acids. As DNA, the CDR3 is TGTGCCAGCTCACCGGGAGGGGCCAGGGAGACCCAGTACTTC. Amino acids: CASSPGGARETQYF.

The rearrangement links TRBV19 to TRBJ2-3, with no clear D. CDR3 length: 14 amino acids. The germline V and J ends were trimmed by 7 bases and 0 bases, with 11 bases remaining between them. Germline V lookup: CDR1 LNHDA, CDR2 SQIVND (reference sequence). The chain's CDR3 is CASTAGPSTDTQYF. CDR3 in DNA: TGTGCCAGTACGGCAGGCCCTAGCACAGATACGCAGTATTTT. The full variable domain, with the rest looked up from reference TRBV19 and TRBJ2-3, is DGGITQSPKYLFRKEGQNVTLSCEQNLNHDAMYWYRQDPGQGLRLIYYSQIVNDFQKGDIAEGYSVSREKKESFPLTVTSAQKNPTAFYLCASTAGPSTDTQYFGPGTRLTVL.

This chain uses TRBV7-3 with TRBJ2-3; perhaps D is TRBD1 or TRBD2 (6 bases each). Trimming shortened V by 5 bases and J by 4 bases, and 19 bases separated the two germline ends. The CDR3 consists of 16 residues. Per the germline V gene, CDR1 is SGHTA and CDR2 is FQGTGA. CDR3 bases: TGTGCCAGCAGCCTAAAGGGGGGTACCCCTCCAGATACGCAGTATTTT. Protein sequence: CASSLKGGTPPDTQYF.

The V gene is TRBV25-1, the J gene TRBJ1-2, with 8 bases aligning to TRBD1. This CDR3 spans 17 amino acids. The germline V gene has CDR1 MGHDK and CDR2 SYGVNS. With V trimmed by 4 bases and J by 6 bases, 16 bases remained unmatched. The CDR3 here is CASSAWTGNPMGNGYTF. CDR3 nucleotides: TGTGCCAGCAGTGCTTGGACAGGGAATCCGATGGGCAATGGCTACACCTTC.

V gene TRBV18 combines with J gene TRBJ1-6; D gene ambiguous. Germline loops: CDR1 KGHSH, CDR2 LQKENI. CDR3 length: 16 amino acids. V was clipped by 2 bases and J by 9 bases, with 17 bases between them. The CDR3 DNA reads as TGTGCCAGCTCACCAAACTTCGCGGGGTCGGGTTCACCCCTCCACTTT. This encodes CASSPNFAGSGSPLHF.

CDR3 DNA sequence: TGCGCCAGCAGCTCGTCCGGGACAGACCTCACCGGGGAGCTGTTTTTT. Amino acid sequence: CASSSSGTDLTGELFF. The rearrangement joins TRBV5-1 to TRBJ2-2; 7 nucleotides align to TRBD1. Germline V CDR1 and CDR2: SGHRS, YFSETQ. V dropped 3 bases and J dropped 4; count of bases not matched to a gene: 9. CDR3 length: 16 amino acids.

The CDR3 bases are TGTGCCAGCCGTAACACCAATGAGCAGTTCTTC. Protein: CASRNTNEQFF. The chain carries TRBV6-2 or TRBV6-3 and TRBJ2-1, with no clear D. CDR1 and CDR2 (germline): MNHEY, SVGEGT. There are 11 residues in the CDR3. V lost 8 bases and J lost 6, with 8 bases in between.

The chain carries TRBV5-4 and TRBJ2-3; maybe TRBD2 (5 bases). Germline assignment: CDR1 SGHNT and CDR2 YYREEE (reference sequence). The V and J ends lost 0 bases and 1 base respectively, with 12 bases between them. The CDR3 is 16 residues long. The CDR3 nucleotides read TGTGCCAGCAGCTTGGGGAGTCGGGGAGGCACAGATACGCAGTATTTT. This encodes CASSLGSRGGTDTQYF.

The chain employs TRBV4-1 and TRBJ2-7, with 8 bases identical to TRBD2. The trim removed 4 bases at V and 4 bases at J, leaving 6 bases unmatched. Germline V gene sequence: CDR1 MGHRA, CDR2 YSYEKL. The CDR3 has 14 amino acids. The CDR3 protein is CASSPSGSTYEQYF. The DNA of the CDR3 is TGCGCCAGCAGCCCTAGCGGGTCGACATACGAGCAGTACTTC.

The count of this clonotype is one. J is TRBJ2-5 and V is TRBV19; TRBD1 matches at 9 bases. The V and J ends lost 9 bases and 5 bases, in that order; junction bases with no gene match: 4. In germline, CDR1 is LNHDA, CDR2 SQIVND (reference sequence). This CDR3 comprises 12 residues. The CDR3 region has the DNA TGTGCCAGCGGGACAGGGCGGGAGACCCAGTACTTC. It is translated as CASGTGRETQYF.

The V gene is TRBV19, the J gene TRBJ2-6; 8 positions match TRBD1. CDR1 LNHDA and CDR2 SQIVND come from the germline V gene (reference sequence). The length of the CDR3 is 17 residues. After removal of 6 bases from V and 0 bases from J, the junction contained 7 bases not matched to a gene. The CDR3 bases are TGTGCCAGTAGGCAGACAGGGGTGGTCTCTGGGGCCAACGTCCTGACTTTC. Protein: CASRQTGVVSGANVLTF. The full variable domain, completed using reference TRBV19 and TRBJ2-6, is DGGITQSPKYLFRKEGQNVTLSCEQNLNHDAMYWYRQDPGQGLRLIYYSQIVNDFQKGDIAEGYSVSREKKESFPLTVTSAQKNPTAFYLCASRQTGVVSGANVLTFGAGSRLTVL.

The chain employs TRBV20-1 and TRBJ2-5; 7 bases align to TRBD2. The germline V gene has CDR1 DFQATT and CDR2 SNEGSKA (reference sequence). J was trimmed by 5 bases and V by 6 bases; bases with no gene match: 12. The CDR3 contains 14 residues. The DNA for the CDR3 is TGCAGTGCCAGCTGGGGGGGGGTTGGGGAGACCCAGTACTTC. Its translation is CSASWGGVGETQYF.

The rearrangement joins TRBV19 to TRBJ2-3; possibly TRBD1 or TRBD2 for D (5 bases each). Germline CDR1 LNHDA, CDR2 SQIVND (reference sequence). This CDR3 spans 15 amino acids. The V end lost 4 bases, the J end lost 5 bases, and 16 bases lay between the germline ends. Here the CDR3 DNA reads TGTGCCAGTAGTACGGGACCCAATAAAGGAGATACGCAGTATTTT. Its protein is CASSTGPNKGDTQYF.

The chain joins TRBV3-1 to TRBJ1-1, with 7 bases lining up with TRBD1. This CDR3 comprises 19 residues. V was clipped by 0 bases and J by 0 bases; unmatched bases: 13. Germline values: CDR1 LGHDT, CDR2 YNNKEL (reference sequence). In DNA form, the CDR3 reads TGTGCCAGCAGCCAAGATCTGTCCGAGACAGGGATCATGAACACTGAAGCTTTCTTT. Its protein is CASSQDLSETGIMNTEAFF.

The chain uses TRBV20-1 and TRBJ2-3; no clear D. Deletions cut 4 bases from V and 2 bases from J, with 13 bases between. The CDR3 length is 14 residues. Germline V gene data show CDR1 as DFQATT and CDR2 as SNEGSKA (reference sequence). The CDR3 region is CSATKGPSTDTQYF. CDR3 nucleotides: TGCAGTGCTACCAAAGGGCCCTCCACAGATACGCAGTATTTT.

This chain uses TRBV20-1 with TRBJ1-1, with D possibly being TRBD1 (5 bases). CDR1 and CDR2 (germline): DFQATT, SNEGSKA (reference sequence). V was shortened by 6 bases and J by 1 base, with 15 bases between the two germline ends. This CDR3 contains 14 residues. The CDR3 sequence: CSAPPRDSNTEAFF. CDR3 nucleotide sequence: TGCAGTGCCCCTCCAAGGGACTCGAACACTGAAGCTTTCTTT.

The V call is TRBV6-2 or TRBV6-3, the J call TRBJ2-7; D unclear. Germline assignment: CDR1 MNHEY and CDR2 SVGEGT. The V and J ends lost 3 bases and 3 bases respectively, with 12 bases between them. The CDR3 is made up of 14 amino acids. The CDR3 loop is CASSYSGTGYEQYV. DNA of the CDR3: TGTGCCAGCAGTTATAGTGGAACTGGCTACGAGCAGTACGTC.

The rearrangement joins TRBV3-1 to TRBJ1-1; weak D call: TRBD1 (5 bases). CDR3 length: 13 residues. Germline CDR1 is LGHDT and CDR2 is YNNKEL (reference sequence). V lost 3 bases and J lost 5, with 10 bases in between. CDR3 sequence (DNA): TGTGCCAGCAGCCAGGTTCGGGGGACTGAAGCTTTCTTT. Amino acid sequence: CASSQVRGTEAFF.

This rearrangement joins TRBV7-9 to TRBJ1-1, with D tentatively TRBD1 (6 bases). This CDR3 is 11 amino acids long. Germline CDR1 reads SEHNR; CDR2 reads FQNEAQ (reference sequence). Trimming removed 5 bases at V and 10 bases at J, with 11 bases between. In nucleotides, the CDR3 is TGTGCCAGCAGCACTTCAGGGGTAGCTTTCTTT. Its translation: CASSTSGVAFF.

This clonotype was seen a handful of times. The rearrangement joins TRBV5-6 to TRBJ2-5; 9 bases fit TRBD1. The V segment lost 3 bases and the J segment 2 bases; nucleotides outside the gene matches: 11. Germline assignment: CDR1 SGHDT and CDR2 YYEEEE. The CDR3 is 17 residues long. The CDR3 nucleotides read TGTGCCAGCAGCTCCAGGGGGGTGGACAGGGGACAAGAGACCCAGTACTTC. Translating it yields CASSSRGVDRGQETQYF.

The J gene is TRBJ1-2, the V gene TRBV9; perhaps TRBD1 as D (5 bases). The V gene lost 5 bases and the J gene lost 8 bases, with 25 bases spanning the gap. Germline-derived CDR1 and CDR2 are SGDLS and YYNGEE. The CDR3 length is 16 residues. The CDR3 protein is CASSISPGRREMGYTF. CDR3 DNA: TGTGCCAGCAGTATTTCTCCGGGACGGCGGGAGATGGGCTACACCTTC.

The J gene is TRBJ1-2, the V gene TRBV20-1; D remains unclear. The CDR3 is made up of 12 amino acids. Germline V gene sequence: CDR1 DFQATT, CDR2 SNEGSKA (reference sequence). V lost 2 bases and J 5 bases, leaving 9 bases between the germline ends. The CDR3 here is CSARRVEYGYTF. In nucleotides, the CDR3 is TGCAGTGCTAGAAGGGTTGAGTATGGCTACACCTTC.

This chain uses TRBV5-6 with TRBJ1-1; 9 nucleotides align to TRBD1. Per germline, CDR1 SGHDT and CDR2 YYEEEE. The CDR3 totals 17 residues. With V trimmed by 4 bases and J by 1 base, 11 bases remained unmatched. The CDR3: CASSRGGTGRANTEAFF. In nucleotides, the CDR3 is TGTGCCAGCAGCCGAGGGGGGACAGGGCGTGCGAACACTGAAGCTTTCTTT.

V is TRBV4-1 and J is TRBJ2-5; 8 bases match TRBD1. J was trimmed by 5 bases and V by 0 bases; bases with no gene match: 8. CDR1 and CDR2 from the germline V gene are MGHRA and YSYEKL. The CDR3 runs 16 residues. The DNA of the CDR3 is TGCGCCAGCAGCCAAGAGGCGACAGGGGATTGGGAGACCCAGTACTTC. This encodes CASSQEATGDWETQYF.

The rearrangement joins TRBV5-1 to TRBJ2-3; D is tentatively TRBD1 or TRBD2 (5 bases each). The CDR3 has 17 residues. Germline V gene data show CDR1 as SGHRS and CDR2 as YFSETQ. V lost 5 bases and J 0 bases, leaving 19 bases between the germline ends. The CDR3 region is CASRLTGTGSSTDTQYF. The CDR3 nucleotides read TGCGCCAGCAGATTAACCGGGACGGGGTCTAGCACAGATACGCAGTATTTT.

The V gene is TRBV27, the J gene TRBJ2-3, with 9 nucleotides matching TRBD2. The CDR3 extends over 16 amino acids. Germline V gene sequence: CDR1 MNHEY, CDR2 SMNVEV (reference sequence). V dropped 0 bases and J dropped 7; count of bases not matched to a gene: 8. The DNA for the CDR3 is TGTGCCAGCAGTTTATCGATCCTAGCGGGGCGATATACGCAGTATTTT. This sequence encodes CASSLSILAGRYTQYF.

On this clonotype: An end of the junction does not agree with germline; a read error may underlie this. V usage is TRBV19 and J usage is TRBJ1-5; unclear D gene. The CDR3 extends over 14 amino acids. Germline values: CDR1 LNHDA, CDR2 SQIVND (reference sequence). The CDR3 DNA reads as TGTGCCAGTAGTATAGAGTCAGACAATCAGCCTCAGCATTTT. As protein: CASSIESDNQPQHF.

The CDR3 protein is CSAREGFRGYTF. CDR3 nucleotides: TGCAGTGCTAGAGAAGGGTTTCGTGGCTACACCTTC. This chain connects TRBV20-1 to TRBJ1-2; no reliable D call. The CDR3 runs 12 residues. Per germline, CDR1 DFQATT and CDR2 SNEGSKA (reference sequence). Trimming took off 0 bases at V and 7 bases at J, with 9 bases between the two ends.

CDR3 loop: CASSDPRVSTDTQYF. CDR3 DNA sequence: TGTGCCAGCAGTGATCCCCGCGTAAGCACAGATACGCAGTATTTT. The chain is built from TRBV25-1 and TRBJ2-3; D is unclear. Germline CDR1 is MGHDK and CDR2 is SYGVNS. The V gene lost 3 bases and the J gene lost 0 bases, with 10 bases spanning the gap. This CDR3 is 15 amino acids long.

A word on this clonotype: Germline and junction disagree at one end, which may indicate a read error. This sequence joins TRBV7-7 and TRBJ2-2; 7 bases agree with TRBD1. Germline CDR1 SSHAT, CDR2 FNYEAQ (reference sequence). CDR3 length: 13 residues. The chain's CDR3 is CASSLDRERELFF. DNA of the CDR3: TGTGCTAGCAGCTTAGACAGGGAGAGGGAGCTGTTTTTT.